This T cell receptor beta chain was retrieved from a study of shared clonotypes between healthy human individuals. Study-level information: The donor pool was made up of a couple of women and a few men aged 18 to 49.

As processed by the authors: Because ImmunoSEQ provided only junction sequences with no quality scores, the filtering differed. TCRdb keeps only in-frame clones here, not all; method: immunoSEQ multiplex PCR. V and J calls and clone size follow that table, whereas D and trimming were derived from the DNA. Of 2,500,000 or so clones in the sample, 93% are singletons; the top ten hold more than 0.35%. V lost 6 bases and J lost 3; bases outside the gene matches: 4. The V gene's germline CDR1 is SGDLS and CDR2 YYNGEE. The CDR3 loop spans 14 amino acids. The receptor was isolated from a man aged 18-30 years in good health. Some clones in this sample may be carry-over from other donors' samples. V and J are TRBV9 and TRBJ2-1, with 9 bases fitting TRBD2. The specimen sequenced was naive CD4+ T cells from PBMCs. The subset was: CD45RA+ positively selected. The chain's CDR3 is CASTASGNYNEQFF. The DNA of the CDR3 is TGTGCCAGCACCGCTAGCGGGAACTACAATGAGCAGTTCTTC.